Sequencing of this TCR beta chain was carried out in a study of neoadjuvant nivolumab and ipilimumab in lung cancer. Study-wide results and limits: Only a single major-pathologic-response sample was available for clonality analysis.

Regarding this clone: Its antigen is unidentified.

TCRdb keeps only in-frame clones here, not all; method: immunoSEQ multiplex PCR. Here the sample spans 24,000 or so clones, around 80% being singletons. Sample: peripheral blood, taken before neoadjuvant nivolumab, alone or with ipilimumab. This clonotype was sampled from an adult with non-small cell lung cancer.

The CDR3 DNA is TGTGCCAGCAGCAAAAGAGAGGGTGAGCAGTTCTTC. Translating gives CASSKREGEQFF. The chain has TRBV21-1 and TRBJ2-1; the table names TRBD2, a call not compared with the DNA. TRBV21-1 is a pseudogene segment. CDR3 length: 12 amino acids.